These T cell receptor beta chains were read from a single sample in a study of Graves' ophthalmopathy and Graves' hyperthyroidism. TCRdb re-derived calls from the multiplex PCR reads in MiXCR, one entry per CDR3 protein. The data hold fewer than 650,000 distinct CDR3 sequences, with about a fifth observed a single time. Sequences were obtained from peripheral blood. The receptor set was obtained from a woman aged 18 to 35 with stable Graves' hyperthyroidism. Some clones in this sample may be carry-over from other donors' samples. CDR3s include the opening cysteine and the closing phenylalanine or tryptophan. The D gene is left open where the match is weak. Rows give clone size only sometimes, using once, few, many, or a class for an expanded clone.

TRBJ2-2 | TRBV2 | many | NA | CASSEAGGGNTGELFF | TGTGCCAGCAGTGAAGCAGGTGGAGGGAACACCGGGGAGCTGTTTTTT
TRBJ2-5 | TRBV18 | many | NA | CASSRTVLETQYF | TGTGCCAGCTCACGAACAGTATTGGAGACCCAGTACTTC
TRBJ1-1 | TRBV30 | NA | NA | CAWSVPDRPMNTEAFF | TGTGCCTGGAGTGTACCCGACCGCCCCATGAACACTGAAGCTTTCTTT
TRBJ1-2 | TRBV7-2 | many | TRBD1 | CASSPWTGGYGYTF | TGTGCCAGCAGCCCGTGGACAGGGGGGTATGGCTACACCTTC
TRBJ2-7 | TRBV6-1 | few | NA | CASMSWGVLESYEQYF | TGTGCCAGCATGTCTTGGGGGGTTTTGGAGTCCTACGAGCAGTACTTC
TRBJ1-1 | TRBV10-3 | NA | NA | CAISYQENTEAFF | TGTGCCATCAGTTATCAGGAGAACACTGAAGCTTTCTTT
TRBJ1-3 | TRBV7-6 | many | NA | CASSLVGVPGNTIYF | TGTGCCAGCAGCTTAGTAGGGGTTCCTGGAAACACCATATATTTT
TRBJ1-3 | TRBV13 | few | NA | CASSLVGVEAGNTIYF | TGTGCCAGCAGCTTAGTTGGGGTCGAGGCTGGAAACACCATATATTTT
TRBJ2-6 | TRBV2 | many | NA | CASAGTLKSVLTF | TGTGCCAGCGCCGGGACCCTTAAGAGCGTCCTGACTTTC
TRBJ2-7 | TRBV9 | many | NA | CASSVGVAPYEQYF | TGTGCCAGCAGCGTAGGGGTAGCCCCCTACGAGCAGTACTTC
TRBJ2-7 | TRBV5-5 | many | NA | CASSLAQGAAYEQYF | TGTGCCAGCAGCTTGGCACAGGGTGCAGCCTACGAGCAGTACTTC
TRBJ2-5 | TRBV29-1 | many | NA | CSVDGRELQETQYF | TGCAGCGTTGACGGCCGGGAGCTCCAAGAGACCCAGTACTTC
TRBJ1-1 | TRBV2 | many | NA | CASRVSTQNTEAFF | TGTGCCAGCAGAGTCAGTACTCAGAACACTGAAGCTTTCTTT
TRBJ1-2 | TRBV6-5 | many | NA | CATSGVIYGYTF | TGTGCCACTAGCGGGGTCATCTATGGCTACACCTTC
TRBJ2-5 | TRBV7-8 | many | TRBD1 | CASRRTGIETQYF | TGTGCCAGCAGACGGACAGGCATTGAGACCCAGTACTTC
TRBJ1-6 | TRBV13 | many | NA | CASSFRQFNSPLHF | TGTGCCAGCAGCTTTCGGCAGTTTAATTCACCCCTCCACTTT
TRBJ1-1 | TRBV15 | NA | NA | CATSRGGGGEAFF | TGTGCCACCAGCAGAGGGGGGGGCGGTGAAGCTTTCTTT
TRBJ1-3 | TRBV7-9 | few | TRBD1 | CASSSGTGPENTIYF | TGTGCCAGCAGCTCCGGGACAGGACCTGAAAACACCATATATTTT
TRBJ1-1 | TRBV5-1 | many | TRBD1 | CASSHGQGSLNTEAFF | TGCGCCAGCAGCCACGGACAGGGGTCTTTAAACACTGAAGCTTTCTTT
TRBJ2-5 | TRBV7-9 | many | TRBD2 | CASSYLTSGRIGETQYF | TGTGCCAGCAGCTACTTAACTAGCGGGAGGATCGGAGAGACCCAGTACTTC
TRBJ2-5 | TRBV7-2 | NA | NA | CASGEGTGETQYF | TGTGCCAGCGGAGAGGGTACAGGAGAGACCCAGTACTTC
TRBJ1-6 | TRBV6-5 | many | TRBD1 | CASSYGGGTDNSPLHF | TGTGCCAGCAGTTACGGAGGGGGGACAGATAATTCACCCCTCCACTTT
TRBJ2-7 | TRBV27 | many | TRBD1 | CASRDRGYFSYEQYF | TGTGCCAGCAGGGACAGGGGATACTTCTCCTACGAGCAGTACTTC
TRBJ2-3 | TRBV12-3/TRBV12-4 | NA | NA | CASSQGTSTDTQYF | TGTGCCAGCAGCCAGGGTACGAGCACAGATACGCAGTATTTT
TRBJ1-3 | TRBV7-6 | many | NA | CASGMSEGQRNTIYF | TGTGCCAGCGGGATGTCGGAGGGGCAGAGAAACACCATATATTTT
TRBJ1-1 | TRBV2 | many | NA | CATTSAALSTEAFF | TGTGCCACTACGTCGGCCGCGCTGAGCACTGAAGCTTTCTTT
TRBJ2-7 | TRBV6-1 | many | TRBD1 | CASRGQGAFYEQYF | TGTGCCAGCAGAGGACAGGGGGCATTTTACGAGCAGTACTTC
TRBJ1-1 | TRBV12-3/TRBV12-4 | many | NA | CASSLWTDEAFF | TGTGCCAGCAGTTTATGGACAGACGAAGCTTTCTTT
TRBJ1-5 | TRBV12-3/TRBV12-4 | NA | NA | CATRVSSNQPQHF | TGTGCCACAAGAGTCAGTAGCAATCAGCCCCAGCATTTT
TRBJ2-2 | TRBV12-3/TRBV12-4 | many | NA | CASTLSNTGELFF | TGTGCCAGCACTTTGTCCAACACCGGGGAGCTGTTTTTT
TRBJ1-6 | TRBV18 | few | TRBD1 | CASSLGTGKDSPLHF | TGTGCCAGCTCACTTGGGACAGGGAAAGATTCACCCCTCCACTTT
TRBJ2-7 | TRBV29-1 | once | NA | CSVGDQYEQYF | TGCAGCGTTGGAGATCAGTACGAGCAGTACTTC
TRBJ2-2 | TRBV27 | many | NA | CASTKSVTGELFF | TGTGCCAGCACAAAAAGCGTGACCGGGGAGCTGTTTTTT
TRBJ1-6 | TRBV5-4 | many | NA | CASSLDAGWSPLHF | TGTGCCAGCAGCTTGGACGCAGGGTGGTCACCCCTCCACTTT
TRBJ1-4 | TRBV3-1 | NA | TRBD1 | CASSRGQGGEKLFF | TGTGCCAGCAGCCGGGGACAGGGTGGTGAAAAACTGTTTTTT
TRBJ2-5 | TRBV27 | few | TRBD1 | CASSPRTGYQETQYF | TGTGCCAGCAGTCCGCGGACAGGGTACCAAGAGACCCAGTACTTC
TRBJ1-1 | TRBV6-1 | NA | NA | CASSQPDRMNTEAFF | TGTGCCAGCAGTCAACCAGACAGAATGAACACTGAAGCTTTCTTT
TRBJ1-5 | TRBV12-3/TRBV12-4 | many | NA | CASSSRGVQPQHF | TGTGCCAGCAGTTCTAGAGGGGTTCAGCCCCAGCATTTT